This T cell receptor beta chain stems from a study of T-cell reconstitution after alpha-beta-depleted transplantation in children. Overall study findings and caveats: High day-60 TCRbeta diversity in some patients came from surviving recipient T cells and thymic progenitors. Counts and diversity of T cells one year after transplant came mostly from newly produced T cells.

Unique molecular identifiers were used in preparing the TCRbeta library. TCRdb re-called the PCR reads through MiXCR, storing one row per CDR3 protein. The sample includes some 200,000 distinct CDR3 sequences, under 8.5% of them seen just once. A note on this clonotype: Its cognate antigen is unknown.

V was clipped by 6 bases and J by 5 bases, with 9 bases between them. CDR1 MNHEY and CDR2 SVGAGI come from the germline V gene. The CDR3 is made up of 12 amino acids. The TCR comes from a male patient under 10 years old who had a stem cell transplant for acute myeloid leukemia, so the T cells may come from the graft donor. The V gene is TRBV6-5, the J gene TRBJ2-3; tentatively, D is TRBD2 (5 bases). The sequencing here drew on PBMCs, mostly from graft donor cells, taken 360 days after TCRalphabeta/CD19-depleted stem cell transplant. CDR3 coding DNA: TGTGCCAGCAGAAACGCGGGAGATACGCAGTATTTT. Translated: CASRNAGDTQYF.